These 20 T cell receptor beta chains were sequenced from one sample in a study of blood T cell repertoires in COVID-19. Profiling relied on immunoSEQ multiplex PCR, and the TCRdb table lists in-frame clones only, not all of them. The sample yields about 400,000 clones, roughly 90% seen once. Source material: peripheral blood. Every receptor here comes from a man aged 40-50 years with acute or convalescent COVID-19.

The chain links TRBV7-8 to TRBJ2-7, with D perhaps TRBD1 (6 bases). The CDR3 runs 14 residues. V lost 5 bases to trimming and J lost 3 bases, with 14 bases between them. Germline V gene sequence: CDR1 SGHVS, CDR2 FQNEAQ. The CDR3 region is CASSLGTIFYEQYF. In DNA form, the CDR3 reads TGTGCCAGCAGCCTCGGGACAATATTCTACGAGCAGTACTTC.

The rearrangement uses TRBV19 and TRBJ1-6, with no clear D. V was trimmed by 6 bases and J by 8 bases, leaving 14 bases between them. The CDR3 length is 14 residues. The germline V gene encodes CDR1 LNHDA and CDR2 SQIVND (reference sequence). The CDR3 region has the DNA TGTGCCAGTAGGCCACGCCGAGTGGATTCACCCCTCCACTTT. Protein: CASRPRRVDSPLHF.

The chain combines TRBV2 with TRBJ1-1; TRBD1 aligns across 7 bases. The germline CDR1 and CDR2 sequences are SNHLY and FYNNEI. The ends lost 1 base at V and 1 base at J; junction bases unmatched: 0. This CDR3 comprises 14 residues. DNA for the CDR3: TGTGCCAGCAGTGAAGGGACAGGGAACACTGAAGCTTTCTTT. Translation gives CASSEGTGNTEAFF.

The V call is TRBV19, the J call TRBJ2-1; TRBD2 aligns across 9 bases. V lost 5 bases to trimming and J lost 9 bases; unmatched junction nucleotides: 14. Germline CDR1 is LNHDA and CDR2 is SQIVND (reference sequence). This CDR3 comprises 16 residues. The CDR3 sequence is CASSSRTSASQREQFF. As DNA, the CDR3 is TGTGCCAGTAGTTCAAGGACTAGCGCAAGCCAACGTGAGCAGTTCTTC.

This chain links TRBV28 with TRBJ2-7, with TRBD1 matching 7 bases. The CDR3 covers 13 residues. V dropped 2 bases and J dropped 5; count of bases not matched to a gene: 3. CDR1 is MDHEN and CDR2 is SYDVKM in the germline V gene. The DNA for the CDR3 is TGTGCCAGCAGTTTAGGCAGGGGGAACGAGCAGTACTTC. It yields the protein CASSLGRGNEQYF.

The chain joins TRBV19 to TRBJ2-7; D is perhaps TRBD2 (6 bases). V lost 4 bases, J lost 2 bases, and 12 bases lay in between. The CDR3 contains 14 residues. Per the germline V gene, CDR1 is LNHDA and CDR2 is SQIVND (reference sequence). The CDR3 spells CASSTGGGTYEQYF. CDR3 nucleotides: TGTGCCAGTAGTACCGGTGGGGGGACCTACGAGCAGTACTTC.

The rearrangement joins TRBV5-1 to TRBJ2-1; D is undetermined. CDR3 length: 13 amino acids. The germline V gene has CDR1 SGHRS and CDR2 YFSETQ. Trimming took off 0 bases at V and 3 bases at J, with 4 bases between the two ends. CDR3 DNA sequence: TGCGCCAGCAGCTTGGACGGCTACAATGAGCAGTTCTTC. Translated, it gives CASSLDGYNEQFF.

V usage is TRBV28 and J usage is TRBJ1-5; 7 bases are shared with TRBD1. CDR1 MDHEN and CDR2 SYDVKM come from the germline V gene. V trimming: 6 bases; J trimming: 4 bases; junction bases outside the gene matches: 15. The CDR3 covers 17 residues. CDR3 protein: CASRSGPGQKVNQPQHF. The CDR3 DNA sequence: TGTGCCAGCAGGAGCGGACCGGGACAGAAAGTAAATCAGCCCCAGCATTTT.

The DNA for the CDR3 is TGTGCCAGCAGCCTGGGGACTGCCCGGGGGGAGACCCAGTACTTC. Translated: CASSLGTARGETQYF. This chain joins TRBV7-2 and TRBJ2-5; maybe TRBD2 (6 bases). Looked up from germline, CDR1 is SGHTA and CDR2 is FQGNSA. The germline V and J ends were trimmed by 5 bases and 5 bases, with 18 bases remaining between them. The CDR3 length is 15 residues.

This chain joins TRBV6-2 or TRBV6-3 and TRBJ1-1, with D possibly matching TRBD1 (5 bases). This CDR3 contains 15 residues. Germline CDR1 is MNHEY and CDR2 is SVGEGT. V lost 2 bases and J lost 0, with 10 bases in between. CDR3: CASSYGAVLNTEAFF. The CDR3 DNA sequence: TGTGCCAGCAGTTACGGGGCAGTTTTGAACACTGAAGCTTTCTTT.

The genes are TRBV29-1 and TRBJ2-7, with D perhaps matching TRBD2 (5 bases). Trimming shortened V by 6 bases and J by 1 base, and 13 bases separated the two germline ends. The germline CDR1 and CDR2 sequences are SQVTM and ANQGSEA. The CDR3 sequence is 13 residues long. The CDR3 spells CSVETGGSYEQYF. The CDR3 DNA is TGCAGCGTCGAAACTGGCGGGTCCTACGAGCAGTACTTC.

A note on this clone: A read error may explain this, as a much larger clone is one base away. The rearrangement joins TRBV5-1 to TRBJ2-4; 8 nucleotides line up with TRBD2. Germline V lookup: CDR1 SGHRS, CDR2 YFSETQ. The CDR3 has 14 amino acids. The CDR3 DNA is TGCGCCCGCAGCTTGGGGCGGGGGGAAGACATTCAGTACTTC. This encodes CARSLGRGEDIQYF.

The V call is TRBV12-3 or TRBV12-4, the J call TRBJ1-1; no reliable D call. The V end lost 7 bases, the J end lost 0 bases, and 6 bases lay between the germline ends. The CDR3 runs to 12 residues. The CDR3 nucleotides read TGTGCCAGCAAAAACTTGAACACTGAAGCTTTCTTT. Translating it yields CASKNLNTEAFF.

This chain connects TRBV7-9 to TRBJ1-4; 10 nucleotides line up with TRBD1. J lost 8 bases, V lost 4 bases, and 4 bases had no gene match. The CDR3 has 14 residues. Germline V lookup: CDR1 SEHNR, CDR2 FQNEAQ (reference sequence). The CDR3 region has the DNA TGTGCCAGCAGCTCGACAGGGGGCGGAGAAAAACTGTTTTTT. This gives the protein CASSSTGGGEKLFF.

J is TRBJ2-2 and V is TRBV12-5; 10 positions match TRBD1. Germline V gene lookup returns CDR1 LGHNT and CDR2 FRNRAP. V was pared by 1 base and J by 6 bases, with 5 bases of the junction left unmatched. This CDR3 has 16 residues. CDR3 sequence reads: CASGLAGTGVAGELFF. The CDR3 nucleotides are TGTGCTAGTGGTTTGGCCGGGACAGGGGTTGCCGGGGAGCTGTTTTTT.

Written as DNA, the CDR3 is TGTGCCACCAGTGATGCGGGAACAGATACGCAGTATTTT. Translation: CATSDAGTDTQYF. V and J are TRBV24-1 and TRBJ2-3, with TRBD2 as a possible D gene (6 bases). Trimming pared 3 bases from V and 3 bases from J, leaving 6 bases between. Germline V gives CDR1 KGHDR, CDR2 SFDVKD. The CDR3 runs to 13 residues.

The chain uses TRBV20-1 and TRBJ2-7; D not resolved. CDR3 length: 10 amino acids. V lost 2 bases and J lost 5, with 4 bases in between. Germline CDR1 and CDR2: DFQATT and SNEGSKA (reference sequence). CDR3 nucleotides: TGCAGTGCTAGAAGAGACGAGCAGTACTTC. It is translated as CSARRDEQYF.

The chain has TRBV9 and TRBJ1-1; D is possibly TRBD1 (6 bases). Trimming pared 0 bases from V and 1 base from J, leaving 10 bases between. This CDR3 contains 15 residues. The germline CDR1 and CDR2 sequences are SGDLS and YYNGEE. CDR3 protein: CASSVEGTPNTEAFF. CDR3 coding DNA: TGTGCCAGCAGCGTAGAAGGGACACCGAACACTGAAGCTTTCTTT.

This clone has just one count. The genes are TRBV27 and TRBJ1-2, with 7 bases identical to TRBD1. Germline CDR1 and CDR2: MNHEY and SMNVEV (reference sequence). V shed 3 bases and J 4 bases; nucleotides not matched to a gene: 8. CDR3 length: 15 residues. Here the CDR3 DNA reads TGTGCCAGCAGTTTCTCCGGGACAGCCGCCTATGGCTACACCTTC. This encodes CASSFSGTAAYGYTF.

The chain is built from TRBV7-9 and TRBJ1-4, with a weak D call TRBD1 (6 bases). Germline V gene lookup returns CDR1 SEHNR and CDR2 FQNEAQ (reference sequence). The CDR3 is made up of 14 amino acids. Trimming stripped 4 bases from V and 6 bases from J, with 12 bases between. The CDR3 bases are TGTGCCAGCAGCTCCAGGGGAGAGGATGAAAAACTGTTTTTT. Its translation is CASSSRGEDEKLFF.